The 11 T cell receptor beta chains reported below all come from one sample, sequenced in a study of T cell responses to AZD1222 COVID-19 vaccine. TCRdb keeps only in-frame clones here, not all; method: immunoSEQ multiplex PCR. This table holds about 66,000 clones, approximately 79% found once. Material: peripheral blood, obtained on day 0 of MenACWY control vaccination. The receptors here all came from an adult in good health.

The rearrangement uses TRBV30 and TRBJ2-7; D is unclear. CDR1 is GTSNPN and CDR2 is SVGIG in the germline V gene (reference sequence). This CDR3 comprises 12 residues. V was trimmed by 0 bases and J by 7 bases, leaving 10 bases between them. CDR3 residues: CAWSVMGIEQYF. In nucleotides, the CDR3 is TGTGCCTGGAGTGTAATGGGGATAGAGCAGTACTTC.

The V call is TRBV28, the J call TRBJ2-3, with D possibly TRBD2 on 5 matching bases. CDR1 is MDHEN and CDR2 is SYDVKM in the germline V gene. With 3 bases removed from V and 2 bases from J, the gap between germline ends came to 9 bases. This CDR3 has 14 residues. The CDR3 DNA sequence: TGTGCCAGCAGTTTGGAGCGGCTCACAGATACGCAGTATTTT. This codes for CASSLERLTDTQYF.

The gene calls are TRBV4-1 and TRBJ2-1; the D gene is possibly TRBD2 (6 bases). This CDR3 region has 17 residues. Germline CDR1 and CDR2: MGHRA and YSYEKL. Trimming pared 0 bases from V and 1 base from J, leaving 13 bases between. Here the CDR3 reads CASSQDGEAGSYNEQFF. CDR3 nucleotide sequence: TGCGCCAGCAGCCAAGACGGGGAGGCAGGGTCCTACAATGAGCAGTTCTTC.

This clone was picked up a small number of times. The chain combines TRBV5-1 with TRBJ2-1; no definite D call. The CDR3 extends over 13 amino acids. The V end lost 4 bases, the J end lost 15 bases, and 20 bases lay between the germline ends. Germline V lookup: CDR1 SGHRS, CDR2 YFSETQ. The CDR3 DNA sequence: TGCGCCAGCAGCAACCCGGCGGCCGGTCGCAGGTTCTTC. Translated: CASSNPAAGRRFF.

V and J are TRBV4-1 and TRBJ1-3; D is undetermined. Trimming cost V 1 base and J 0 bases, with 7 bases left between them. The germline V gene encodes CDR1 MGHRA and CDR2 YSYEKL. This CDR3 comprises 15 residues. This CDR3 is CASSQVGISGNTIYF. The DNA of the CDR3 is TGCGCCAGCAGCCAAGTGGGGATCTCTGGAAACACCATATATTTT.

V is TRBV27 and J is TRBJ1-1; D unclear. The germline V and J ends were trimmed by 4 bases and 0 bases, with 12 bases remaining between them. CDR3 size: 15 residues. Germline V gene sequence: CDR1 MNHEY, CDR2 SMNVEV (reference sequence). The CDR3 protein is CASSSSRAMNTEAFF. The CDR3 DNA is TGTGCCAGCAGTTCGTCTCGGGCCATGAACACTGAAGCTTTCTTT.

The gene calls are TRBV9 and TRBJ2-6; D is possibly TRBD2 (5 bases). The V gene's germline CDR1 is SGDLS and CDR2 YYNGEE. V was cut by 0 bases and J by 4 bases, with 8 bases left in between. This CDR3 is built from 15 residues. The CDR3: CASSVGPGGANVLTF. The CDR3 DNA follows: TGTGCCAGCAGCGTAGGGCCGGGGGGGGCCAACGTCCTGACTTTC. Supplemented by reference TRBV9 and TRBJ2-6, the full variable domain reads DSGVTQTPKHLITATGQRVTLRCSPRSGDLSVYWYQQSLDQGLQFLIQYYNGEERAKGNILERFSAQQFPDLHSELNLSSLELGDSALYFCASSVGPGGANVLTFGAGSRLTVL.

V usage is TRBV5-5 and J usage is TRBJ1-5; a weak D match, TRBD1 (5 bases). The CDR3 consists of 18 residues. Between the trimmed V and J ends, which lost 2 bases and 1 base, there was a span of 19 bases. In germline, CDR1 is SGHKS, CDR2 YYEKEE (reference sequence). CDR3 loop: CASSFGGGPFRSNQPQHF. In nucleotides, the CDR3 is TGTGCCAGCAGCTTTGGGGGAGGGCCCTTTAGAAGCAATCAGCCCCAGCATTTT.

The V gene is TRBV5-6, the J gene TRBJ2-3; 12 nucleotides line up with TRBD2. The junction had 10 bases not matched to a gene; V was cut back by 4 bases and J by 4 bases. The CDR3 sequence is 17 residues long. Germline-derived CDR1 and CDR2 are SGHDT and YYEEEE. The CDR3 here is CASSLITTSGSADTQYF. CDR3 coding DNA: TGTGCCAGCAGCCTGATAACGACTAGCGGGAGCGCAGATACGCAGTATTTT.

This clone appeared a few times. The CDR3 DNA reads as TGTGCCAGCAGCGTAGGCGGGCTTAGCTCCTACAATGAGCAGTTCTTC. Translated: CASSVGGLSSYNEQFF. V usage is TRBV9 and J usage is TRBJ2-1; D might be TRBD2 (5 bases). Trimming pared 0 bases from V and 0 bases from J, leaving 10 bases between. Germline CDR1 reads SGDLS; CDR2 reads YYNGEE. The CDR3 contains 16 residues.

The V gene is TRBV19, the J gene TRBJ1-5; no reliable D call. V was clipped by 5 bases and J by 0 bases, with 8 bases between them. Germline V lookup: CDR1 LNHDA, CDR2 SQIVND (reference sequence). The CDR3 totals 14 residues. The chain's CDR3 is CASSRDYSNQPQHF. For the CDR3, the DNA is TGTGCCAGTAGTCGAGATTATAGCAATCAGCCCCAGCATTTT. Using reference TRBV19 and TRBJ1-5 for the parts outside the CDR3, the full variable domain is DGGITQSPKYLFRKEGQNVTLSCEQNLNHDAMYWYRQDPGQGLRLIYYSQIVNDFQKGDIAEGYSVSREKKESFPLTVTSAQKNPTAFYLCASSRDYSNQPQHFGDGTRLSIL.